The rows below give T cell receptor beta chains drawn from one sample of a study of patients and donors after allogeneic stem cell transplantation. TCRdb processed the RT-PCR reads anew with MiXCR; each CDR3 protein has one entry. The sample records 17,000 or so distinct CDR3 sequences, under 35% being singletons. The specimen was blood, either unsorted or a sorted T cell fraction (not recorded which). The receptors stem from a human donor who was either an allogeneic HSCT recipient or a stem cell or donor lymphocyte infusion donor (not recorded which). It is not recorded whose cells these are; they may come from a transplant donor. Both conserved end residues are part of each CDR3. Each record gives: D gene, V gene, J gene, clone size, CDR3 protein, CDR3 DNA. D genes are given only for firm matches. Expanded clones get a size class; other rows say once, few or many, or leave the size out.

-,TRBV18,TRBJ1-6,-,CASSLGSRSSYNSPLHF,TGTGCCAGCTCACTCGGTAGCAGGAGCTCCTATAATTCACCCCTCCACTTT
TRBD1,TRBV5-1,TRBJ1-2,many,CASSRRPEGAYGYTF,TGCGCCAGCAGCCGTCGCCCGGAGGGGGCCTATGGCTACACCTTC
-,TRBV4-3,TRBJ1-6,few,CASSQVRLQNAPLHF,TGCGCCAGCAGCCAAGTAAGACTGCAGAACGCACCCCTCCACTTT
-,TRBV4-1,TRBJ1-5,-,CASSVGGPQPQHF,TGCGCCAGCAGCGTTGGAGGGCCTCAGCCCCAGCATTTT
TRBD1,TRBV29-1,TRBJ1-5,medium-sized,CSVGEDRADQPQHF,TGCAGCGTTGGGGAGGACAGGGCGGATCAGCCCCAGCATTTT
-,TRBV12-3/TRBV12-4,TRBJ1-6,-,CASSLTGIDGWYSNSPLHF,TGTGCCAGCAGTTTGACCGGAATTGATGGGTGGTATAGTAATTCACCCCTCCACTTT
-,TRBV14,TRBJ1-2,-,CASSQDRHGGGGYTF,TGTGCCAGCAGCCAAGATCGCCACGGCGGTGGAGGCTACACCTTC
-,TRBV12-3/TRBV12-4,TRBJ1-4,medium-sized,CASSSYSRREKLFF,TGTGCCAGCAGTTCCTACAGCAGGCGGGAAAAACTGTTTTTT
-,TRBV3-1,TRBJ1-4,-,CASNRAGGNEKLFF,TGTGCCAGCAATAGAGCTGGGGGTAATGAAAAACTGTTTTTT
-,TRBV4-3,TRBJ1-2,many,CASSQDHNYGYTF,TGCGCCAGCAGCCAAGATCATAACTATGGCTACACCTTC
-,TRBV7-6,TRBJ2-3,-,CASSLGSPSTDTQYF,TGTGCCAGCAGCTTAGGTAGCCCCTCCACAGATACGCAGTATTTT
TRBD2,TRBV13,TRBJ2-3,few,CASSSPSPGLLADTQYF,TGTGCCAGCAGCTCACCAAGCCCGGGACTACTGGCAGATACGCAGTATTTT
TRBD2,TRBV6-5,TRBJ2-3,once,CASSPRLAADTQYF,TGTGCCAGCAGTCCCCGACTAGCTGCAGATACGCAGTATTTT
-,TRBV12-3/TRBV12-4,TRBJ2-7,-,CASSLDLGSYEQYF,TGTGCCAGCAGTTTAGATCTGGGATCCTACGAGCAGTACTTC
-,TRBV18,TRBJ1-4,few,CASSNLRNANEKLFF,TGTGCCAGCTCCAACCTTCGGAACGCTAATGAAAAACTGTTTTTT
-,TRBV12-3/TRBV12-4,TRBJ1-1,many,CASSLGGFEAFF,TGTGCCAGCAGTTTGGGAGGCTTTGAAGCTTTCTTT
-,TRBV28,TRBJ1-5,-,CASSRPLLGPQHF,TGTGCCAGCAGCCGACCCCTCCTCGGTCCCCAGCATTTT
-,TRBV2,TRBJ2-7,few,CASSRVSSYEQYF,TGTGCCAGCAGTCGGGTCTCCTCCTACGAGCAGTACTTC
-,TRBV24-1,TRBJ1-2,few,CAISRAGINYGYTF,TGTGCCATATCACGGGCAGGCATTAACTATGGCTACACCTTC
-,TRBV21-1,TRBJ1-5,once,CASSYRQGGNQPQHF,TGTGCCAGCAGCTACAGACAGGGAGGCAATCAGCCCCAGCATTTT
-,TRBV7-2,TRBJ2-1,-,CASSLEGDTHNEQFF,TGTGCCAGCAGCTTAGAAGGGGATACACACAATGAGCAGTTCTTC
TRBD2,TRBV29-1,TRBJ2-3,-,CSGAGGSSDTQYF,TGCAGCGGAGCGGGGGGCAGCTCAGATACGCAGTATTTT
TRBD1,TRBV4-3,TRBJ1-1,few,CASSQAGGNEAFF,TGCGCCAGCAGCCAGGCAGGGGGAAATGAAGCTTTCTTT
-,TRBV28,TRBJ1-1,-,CASTPAWAEAFF,TGTGCCAGCACCCCAGCCTGGGCTGAAGCTTTCTTT
-,TRBV21-1,TRBJ1-1,many,CASSPWEKFRHEAFF,TGTGCCAGCAGCCCATGGGAAAAGTTTCGCCATGAAGCTTTCTTT
-,TRBV19,TRBJ2-6,-,CATTYRVGANVLTF,TGTGCCACTACCTACAGGGTTGGGGCCAACGTCCTGACTTTC
TRBD1,TRBV4-2,TRBJ2-2,-,CASSNPGQGPGELFF,TGTGCCAGCAGCAACCCGGGACAGGGCCCCGGGGAGCTGTTTTTT
-,TRBV28,TRBJ2-5,-,CASSLWGQRETQYF,TGTGCCAGCAGTTTATGGGGGCAGCGCGAGACCCAGTACTTC
-,TRBV6-1,TRBJ1-5,-,CASSGTRYQPQHF,TGTGCCAGCAGTGGCACCAGGTATCAGCCCCAGCATTTT
-,TRBV27,TRBJ2-2,-,CASSLRPGELFF,TGTGCCAGCAGTCTCAGGCCCGGGGAGCTGTTTTTT
TRBD1,TRBV4-3,TRBJ1-2,-,CASSRRTGANYGYTF,TGCGCCAGCAGCCGCCGGACAGGGGCAAACTATGGCTACACCTTC
-,TRBV6-2/TRBV6-3,TRBJ1-1,-,CASSYSRRRLSEAFF,TGTGCCAGCAGTTACTCGCGAAGGCGGTTGTCTGAAGCTTTCTTT
TRBD1,TRBV4-1,TRBJ1-1,many,CASSQSDRGDTEAFF,TGCGCCAGCAGCCAATCGGACAGGGGAGACACTGAAGCTTTCTTT
-,TRBV7-9,TRBJ1-3,few,CASSLRGWETDGNTIYF,TGTGCCAGCAGCTTAAGGGGCTGGGAAACCGACGGAAACACCATATATTTT
-,TRBV20-1,TRBJ1-5,-,CSASASNQPQHF,TGCAGTGCTAGTGCCAGTAATCAGCCCCAGCATTTT
-,TRBV9,TRBJ1-1,-,CASSLTLGSTEAFF,TGTGCCAGCAGCCTCACCCTGGGAAGCACTGAAGCTTTCTTT
-,TRBV7-9,TRBJ2-3,-,CASSLNRVGDTQYF,TGTGCCAGCAGCCTAAACAGGGTTGGAGATACGCAGTATTTT
-,TRBV5-5,TRBJ2-1,-,CASSLGGDSSYNEQFF,TGTGCCAGCAGCTTAGGCGGGGACAGCTCCTACAATGAGCAGTTCTTC
TRBD2,TRBV10-3,TRBJ2-1,once,CAINAGLAGGRGEQFF,TGTGCCATCAACGCCGGACTAGCGGGGGGGCGTGGTGAGCAGTTCTTC
-,TRBV2,TRBJ1-4,many,CASSAHATNEKLFF,TGTGCCAGCAGTGCCCACGCAACTAATGAAAAACTGTTTTTT
TRBD2,TRBV10-3,TRBJ2-1,-,CAISESTSGYGSSYNEQFF,TGTGCCATCAGTGAGTCGACTAGCGGGTACGGAAGCTCCTACAATGAGCAGTTCTTC
-,TRBV30,TRBJ1-5,-,CAWSVQGRGSDQPQHF,TGTGCCTGGAGTGTCCAGGGCAGGGGATCGGATCAGCCCCAGCATTTT
-,TRBV12-3/TRBV12-4,TRBJ2-1,few,CASSPIGANEQFF,TGTGCCAGCAGTCCGATTGGGGCAAATGAGCAGTTCTTC
-,TRBV24-1,TRBJ2-1,-,CATSAYNEQFF,TGTGCCACCAGCGCTTACAATGAGCAGTTCTTC
-,TRBV18,TRBJ1-2,few,CASSLRTHLYYGYTF,TGTGCCAGCTCTCTCCGGACTCACCTCTACTATGGCTACACCTTC
-,TRBV5-1,TRBJ1-2,-,CASGFGNYGYTF,TGCGCCAGTGGATTCGGGAACTATGGCTACACCTTC
-,TRBV7-9,TRBJ1-1,few,CASSLDIPGVNTEAFF,TGTGCCAGCAGCTTAGATATCCCAGGCGTGAACACTGAAGCTTTCTTT
TRBD1,TRBV5-1,TRBJ2-2,-,CASSLVAGTGTGELFF,TGCGCCAGCAGCTTGGTGGCCGGGACAGGTACCGGGGAGCTGTTTTTT
TRBD1,TRBV27,TRBJ1-2,-,CASSAPDRGDGYTF,TGTGCCAGCAGTGCCCCGGACAGGGGGGATGGCTACACCTTC
-,TRBV5-1,TRBJ1-1,-,CASSLIRNTEAFF,TGCGCCAGCAGCCTTATCCGGAACACTGAAGCTTTCTTT
TRBD1,TRBV28,TRBJ1-2,-,CASSSGQGYYGYTF,TGTGCCAGCAGTAGTGGACAGGGGTACTATGGCTACACCTTC
TRBD1,TRBV9,TRBJ1-5,few,CASSVGGTGVEQPQHF,TGTGCCAGCAGCGTAGGAGGGACAGGGGTGGAGCAGCCCCAGCATTTT
TRBD2,TRBV12-3/TRBV12-4,TRBJ2-5,few,CASTGLAGGETQYF,TGTGCCAGCACCGGACTAGCGGGGGGTGAGACCCAGTACTTC
-,TRBV4-1,TRBJ1-3,few,CASSQAYRGNTIYF,TGCGCCAGCAGCCAAGCCTACCGGGGAAACACCATATATTTT